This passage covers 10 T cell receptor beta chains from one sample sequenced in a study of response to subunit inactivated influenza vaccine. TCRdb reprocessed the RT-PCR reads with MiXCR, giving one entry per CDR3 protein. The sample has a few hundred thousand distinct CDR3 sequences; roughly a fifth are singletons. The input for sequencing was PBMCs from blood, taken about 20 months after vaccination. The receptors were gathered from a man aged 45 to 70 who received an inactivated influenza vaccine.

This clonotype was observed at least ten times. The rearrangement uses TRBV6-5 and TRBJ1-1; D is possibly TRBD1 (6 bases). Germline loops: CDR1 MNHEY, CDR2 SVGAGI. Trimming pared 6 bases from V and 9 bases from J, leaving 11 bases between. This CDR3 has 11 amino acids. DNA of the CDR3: TGTGCCAGCAGCGGGGGGCGTAAAGCTTTCTTT. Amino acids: CASSGGRKAFF.

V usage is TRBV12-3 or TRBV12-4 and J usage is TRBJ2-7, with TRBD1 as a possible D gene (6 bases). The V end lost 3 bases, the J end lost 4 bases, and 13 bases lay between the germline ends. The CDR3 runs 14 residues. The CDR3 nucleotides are TGTGCCAGCAGTTTTCGGCAGGGGTTTTACGAGCAGTACTTC. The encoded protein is CASSFRQGFYEQYF.

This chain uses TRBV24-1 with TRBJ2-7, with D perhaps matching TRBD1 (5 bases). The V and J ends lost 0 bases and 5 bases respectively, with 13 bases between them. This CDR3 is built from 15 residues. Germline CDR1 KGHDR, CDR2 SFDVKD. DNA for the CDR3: TGTGCCACCAGTGATTTGCGGTCTGACAGTAACGAGCAGTACTTC. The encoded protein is CATSDLRSDSNEQYF.

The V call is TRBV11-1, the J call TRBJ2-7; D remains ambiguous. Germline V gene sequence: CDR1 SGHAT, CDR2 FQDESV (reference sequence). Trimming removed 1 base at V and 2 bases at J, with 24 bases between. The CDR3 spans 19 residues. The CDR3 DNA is TGTGCCAGCAGCTTAGGGGGAATAAAAGAAAGTTACTTTGCCTACGAGCAGTACTTC. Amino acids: CASSLGGIKESYFAYEQYF.

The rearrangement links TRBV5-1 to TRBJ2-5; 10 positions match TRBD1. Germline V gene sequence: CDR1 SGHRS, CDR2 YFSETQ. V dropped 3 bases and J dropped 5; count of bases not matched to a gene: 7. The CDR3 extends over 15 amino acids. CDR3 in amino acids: CASSYSGTGDETQYF. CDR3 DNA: TGCGCCAGCAGCTATAGCGGGACAGGGGACGAGACCCAGTACTTC.

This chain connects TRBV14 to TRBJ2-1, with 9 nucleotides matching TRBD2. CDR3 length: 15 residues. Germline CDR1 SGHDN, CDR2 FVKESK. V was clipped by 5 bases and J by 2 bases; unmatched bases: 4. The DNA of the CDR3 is TGTGCCAGCAGCACCTGGACTAGCGCCTACAATGAGCAGTTCTTC. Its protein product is CASSTWTSAYNEQFF.

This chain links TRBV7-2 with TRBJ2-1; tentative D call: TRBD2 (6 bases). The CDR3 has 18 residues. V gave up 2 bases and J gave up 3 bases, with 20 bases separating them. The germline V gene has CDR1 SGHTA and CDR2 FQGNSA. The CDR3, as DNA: TGTGCCAGCAGCTTATCGGCTTCCCAGGGAGGTATCTACAATGAGCAGTTCTTC. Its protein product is CASSLSASQGGIYNEQFF.

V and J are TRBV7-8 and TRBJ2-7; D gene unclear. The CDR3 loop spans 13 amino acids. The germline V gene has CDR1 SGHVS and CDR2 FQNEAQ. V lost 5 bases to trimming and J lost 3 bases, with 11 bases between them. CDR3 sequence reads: CASSRSQDYEQYF. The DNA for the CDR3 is TGTGCCAGCAGCCGATCCCAGGACTACGAGCAGTACTTC.

Here the CDR3 DNA reads TGTGCCAGCAGCTTAGTGGTGCGGGAGTATTACAATGAGCAGTTCTTC. It encodes CASSLVVREYYNEQFF. The chain recombines TRBV7-9 with TRBJ2-1; TRBD2 matches 7 bases. CDR3 length: 16 residues. Germline assignment: CDR1 SEHNR and CDR2 FQNEAQ (reference sequence). V shed 1 base and J 4 bases; nucleotides not matched to a gene: 7.

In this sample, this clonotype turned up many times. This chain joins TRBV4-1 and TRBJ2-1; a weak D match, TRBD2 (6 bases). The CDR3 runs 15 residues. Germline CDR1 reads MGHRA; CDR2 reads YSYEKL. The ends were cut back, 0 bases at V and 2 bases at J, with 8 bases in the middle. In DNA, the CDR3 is TGCGCCAGCAGCCAAGATCGCGGGGCCTACAATGAGCAGTTCTTC. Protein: CASSQDRGAYNEQFF.